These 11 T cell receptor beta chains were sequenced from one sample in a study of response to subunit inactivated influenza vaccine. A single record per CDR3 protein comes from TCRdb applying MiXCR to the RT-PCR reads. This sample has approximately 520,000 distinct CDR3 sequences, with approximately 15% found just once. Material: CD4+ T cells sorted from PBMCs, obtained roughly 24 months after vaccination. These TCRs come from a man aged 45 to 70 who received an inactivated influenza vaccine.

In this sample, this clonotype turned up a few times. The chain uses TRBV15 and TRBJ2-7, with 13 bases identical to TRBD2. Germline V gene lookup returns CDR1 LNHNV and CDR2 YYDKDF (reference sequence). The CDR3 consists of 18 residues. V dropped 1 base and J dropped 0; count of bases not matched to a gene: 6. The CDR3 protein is CATSRGLAGGLSSYEQYF. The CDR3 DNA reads TGTGCCACCAGCAGAGGACTAGCGGGGGGCCTGAGCTCCTACGAGCAGTACTTC.

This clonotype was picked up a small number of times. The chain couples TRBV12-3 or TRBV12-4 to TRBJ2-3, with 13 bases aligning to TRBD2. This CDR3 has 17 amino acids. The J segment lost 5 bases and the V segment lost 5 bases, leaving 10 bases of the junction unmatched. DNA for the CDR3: TGTGCCAGCAGTGCCTCGACTAGCGGGAGGTTTAGAGATACGCAGTATTTT. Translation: CASSASTSGRFRDTQYF.

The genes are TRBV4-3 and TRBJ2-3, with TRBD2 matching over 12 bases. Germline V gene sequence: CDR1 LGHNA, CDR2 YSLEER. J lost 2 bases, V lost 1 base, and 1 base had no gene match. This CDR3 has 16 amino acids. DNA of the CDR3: TGCGCCAGCAGCCAAGGACTAGCGGGGGTCACAGATACGCAGTATTTT. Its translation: CASSQGLAGVTDTQYF.

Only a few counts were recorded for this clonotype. The CDR3 region has the DNA TGTGCCAGCAGCCATGGGACTAGCGCCTCCTACGAGCAGTACTTC. As protein: CASSHGTSASYEQYF. This sequence joins TRBV4-2 and TRBJ2-7; 10 nucleotides match TRBD2. From germline, CDR1 is LGHNA and CDR2 YNFKEQ. There are 15 residues in the CDR3. V was clipped by 3 bases and J by 0 bases; unmatched bases: 2.

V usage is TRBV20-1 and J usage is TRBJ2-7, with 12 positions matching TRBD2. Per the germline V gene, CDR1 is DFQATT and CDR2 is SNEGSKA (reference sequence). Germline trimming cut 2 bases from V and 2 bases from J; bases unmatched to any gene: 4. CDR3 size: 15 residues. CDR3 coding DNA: TGCAGTGCTAGACGGACTAGCGGGGTTACCTACGAGCAGTACTTC. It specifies CSARRTSGVTYEQYF.

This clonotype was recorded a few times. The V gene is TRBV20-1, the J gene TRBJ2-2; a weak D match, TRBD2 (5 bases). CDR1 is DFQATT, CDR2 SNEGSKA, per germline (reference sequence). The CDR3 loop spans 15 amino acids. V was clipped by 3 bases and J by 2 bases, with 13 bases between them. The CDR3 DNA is TGCAGTGCTAGCTCGCGGCCGGGAAACACCGGGGAGCTGTTTTTT. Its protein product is CSASSRPGNTGELFF.

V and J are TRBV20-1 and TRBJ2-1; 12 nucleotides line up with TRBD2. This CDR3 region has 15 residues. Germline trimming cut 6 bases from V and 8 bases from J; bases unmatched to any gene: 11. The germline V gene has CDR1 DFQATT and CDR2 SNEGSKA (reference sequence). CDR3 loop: CSAETTSGSRDEQFF. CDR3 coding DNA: TGCAGTGCCGAAACGACTAGCGGGAGTCGGGATGAGCAGTTCTTC.

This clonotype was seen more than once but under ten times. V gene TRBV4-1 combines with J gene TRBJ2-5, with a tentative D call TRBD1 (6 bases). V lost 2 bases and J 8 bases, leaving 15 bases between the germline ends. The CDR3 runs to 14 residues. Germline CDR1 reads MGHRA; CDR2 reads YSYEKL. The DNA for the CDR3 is TGCGCCAGCAGCCAACCCAACAGGGTTGACACCCAGTACTTC. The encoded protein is CASSQPNRVDTQYF.

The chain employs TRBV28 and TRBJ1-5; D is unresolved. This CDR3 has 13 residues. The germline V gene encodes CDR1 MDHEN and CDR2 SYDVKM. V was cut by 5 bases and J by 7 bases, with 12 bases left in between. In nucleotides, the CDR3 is TGTGCCAGCAGTCGCCTTAGGAGACAGCCCCAGCATTTT. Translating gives CASSRLRRQPQHF.

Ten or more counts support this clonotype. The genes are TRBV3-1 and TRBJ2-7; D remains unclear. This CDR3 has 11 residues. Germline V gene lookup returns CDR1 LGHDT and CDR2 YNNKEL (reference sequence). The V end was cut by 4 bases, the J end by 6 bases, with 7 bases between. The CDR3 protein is CASSLASEQYF. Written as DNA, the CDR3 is TGTGCCAGCAGCCTCGCTAGCGAGCAGTACTTC.

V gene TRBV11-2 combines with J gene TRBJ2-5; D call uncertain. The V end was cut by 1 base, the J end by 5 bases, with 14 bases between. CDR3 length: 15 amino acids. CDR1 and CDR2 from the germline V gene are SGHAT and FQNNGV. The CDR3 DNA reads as TGTGCCAGCAGCTTAGCTTGGGGATTGCGGGAGACCCAGTACTTC. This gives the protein CASSLAWGLRETQYF. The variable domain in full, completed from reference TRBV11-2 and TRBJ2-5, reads EAGVAQSPRYKIIEKRQSVAFWCNPISGHATLYWYQQILGQGPKLLIQFQNNGVVDDSQLPKDRFSAERLKGVDSTLKIQPAKLEDSAVYLCASSLAWGLRETQYFGPGTRLLVL.